This T cell receptor beta chain was sequenced in a study of PD-1 blockade in classical Hodgkin lymphoma. Germline CDR1 reads SGHVS; CDR2 reads FQNEAQ. The CDR3 totals 15 residues. V was trimmed by 7 bases and J by 0 bases, leaving 13 bases between them. This clone was found a few times. Here immunoSEQ multiplex PCR was the method, and the copy in TCRdb shows in-frame clones only, minus some. The sample records some 10,000 clones, approximately 80% being singletons. Brentuximab vedotin exposure varied, and every patient relapsed after autologous stem cell transplantation. The sequences come from peripheral blood mononuclear cells (PBMCs), collected before the second cycle of nivolumab. The TCR comes from a human donor with classical Hodgkin lymphoma. The V gene is TRBV7-8, the J gene TRBJ1-5; D unclear. As DNA, the CDR3 is TGTGCCAGCACCTCCCAATTCCGTAGCAATCAGCCCCAGCATTTT. Its translation is CASTSQFRSNQPQHF.